This paragraph covers one TCR beta chain sequence. Its antigen is unknown. The CDR3 contains 17 residues. CDR1 is SQVTM and CDR2 is ANQGSEA in the germline V gene. V lost 7 bases and J lost 4; bases outside the gene matches: 17. These data belong to a study of cytomegalovirus exposure and HLA in healthy donors. Overall study findings and caveats: Among immune exposure information, only CMV serostatus was available. For TCR beta chains, V- and J-gene trimming was later linked to a missense DCLRE1C variant.

Vbeta (60) and Jbeta (13) primers were used in the PCR. The data were produced by immunoSEQ multiplex PCR, yet TCRdb's version contains in-frame clones alone and is incomplete. The sample includes around 93,000 clones, around 84% of them seen just once. Specimen: PBMCs. This TCR was sampled from a woman in her forties in good health and CMV-seronegative. This chain joins TRBV29-1 and TRBJ2-1, with 9 bases fitting TRBD1. Written as DNA, the CDR3 is TGCAGCGCCTCGGAAGGGACAGGGATTTTGTCATACAATGAGCAGTTCTTC. Protein: CSASEGTGILSYNEQFF.